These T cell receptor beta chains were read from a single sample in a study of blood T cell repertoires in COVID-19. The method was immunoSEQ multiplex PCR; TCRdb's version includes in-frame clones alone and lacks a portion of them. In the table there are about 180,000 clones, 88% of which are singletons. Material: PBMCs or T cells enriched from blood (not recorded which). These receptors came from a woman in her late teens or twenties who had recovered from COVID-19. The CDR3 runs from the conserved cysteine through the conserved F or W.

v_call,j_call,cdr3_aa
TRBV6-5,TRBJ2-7,CATRDRRTYEQYF
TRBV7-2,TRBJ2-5,CASSLSGTREETQYF
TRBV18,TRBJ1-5,CASSPGGNQPQHF
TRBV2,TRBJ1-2,CASSVGFRGNYGYTF
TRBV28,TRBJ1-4,CASSWDFRDGGHEKLFF
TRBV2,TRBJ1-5,CASSSQGKGQPQHF
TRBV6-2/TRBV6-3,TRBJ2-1,CASSPRERGGFF
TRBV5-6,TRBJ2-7,CASSPLGTGERYEQYF
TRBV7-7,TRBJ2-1,CASSLERASSYNEQFF
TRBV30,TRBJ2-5,CAVKQGIQETQYF
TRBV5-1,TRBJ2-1,CASSLLDRGQTGQFF
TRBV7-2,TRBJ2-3,CASSLVGGAAGDTQYF
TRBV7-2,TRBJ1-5,CASSLSYSSNQPQHF
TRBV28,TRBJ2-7,CASSRSGLAGGSYEQYF
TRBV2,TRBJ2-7,CASRPRQSTESYEQYF